Each of the 9 T cell receptor beta chains below was sequenced from the same sample in a study of cytomegalovirus exposure and HLA in healthy donors. Primers: 60 Vbeta forward and 13 Jbeta reverse. This table comes from immunoSEQ multiplex PCR, and its TCRdb copy is limited to in-frame clones, with some not included. The sample spans roughly 57,000 clones; the ten largest clones claim 12%. The sequencing input was PBMCs. Receptors were obtained from a woman aged 30 to 39 in good health and CMV-seropositive.

The V call is TRBV10-2, the J call TRBJ2-5, with D perhaps matching TRBD2 (7 bases). Germline V gene lookup returns CDR1 WSHSY and CDR2 SAAADI. Trimming pared 8 bases from V and 2 bases from J, leaving 18 bases between. The CDR3 consists of 15 residues. The CDR3: CASQGTGGWQETQYF. In DNA, the CDR3 is TGCGCCAGCCAGGGGACGGGGGGCTGGCAAGAGACCCAGTACTTC.

The V gene is TRBV5-8, the J gene TRBJ1-4, with D perhaps TRBD1 (5 bases). Germline values: CDR1 SGHTS, CDR2 YDEGEE. The CDR3 is made up of 14 amino acids. Trimming stripped 6 bases from V and 3 bases from J, with 12 bases between. The DNA of the CDR3 is TGTGCCAGCACCGGCCCGGGGGCTAATGAAAAACTGTTTTTT. Amino acid sequence: CASTGPGANEKLFF. The full variable domain, its missing parts supplied by reference TRBV5-8 and TRBJ1-4, is EAGVTQSPTHLIKTRGQQATLRCSPISGHTSVYWYQQALGLGLQFLLWYDEGEERNRGNFPPRFSGRQFPNYSSELNVNALELEDSALYLCASTGPGANEKLFFGSGTQLSVL.

This chain connects TRBV4-1 to TRBJ2-1; TRBD2 matches at 16 bases. The V segment lost 3 bases and the J segment 5 bases; nucleotides outside the gene matches: 1. Germline V CDR1 and CDR2: MGHRA, YSYEKL. The CDR3 is 16 amino acids. CDR3 residues: CASSQGLAGGDNEQFF. The CDR3 coding sequence is TGCGCCAGCAGCCAGGGACTAGCGGGAGGGGACAATGAGCAGTTCTTC.

The chain employs TRBV7-9 and TRBJ1-6; D may be TRBD1 (5 bases). Germline values: CDR1 SEHNR, CDR2 FQNEAQ (reference sequence). This CDR3 is built from 15 residues. Trimming took 5 bases from V and 8 from J, leaving 16 bases between them. CDR3 in amino acids: CASSALEGLDSPLHF. CDR3 sequence (DNA): TGTGCCAGCAGCGCCTTGGAGGGGTTGGATTCACCCCTCCACTTT. The entire variable domain, with the rest obtained from reference TRBV7-9 and TRBJ1-6, is as follows: DTGVSQNPRHKITKRGQNVTFRCDPISEHNRLYWYRQTLGQGPEFLTYFQNEAQLEKSRLLSDRFSAERPKGSFSTLEIQRTEQGDSAMYLCASSALEGLDSPLHFGNGTRLTVT.

As regards this clone: The same CDR3 is also encoded by other DNA sequences in this sample. This sequence joins TRBV5-4 and TRBJ2-7; D uncertain. The CDR3 loop spans 11 amino acids. In germline, CDR1 is SGHNT, CDR2 YYREEE (reference sequence). V was trimmed by 0 bases and J by 6 bases, leaving 4 bases between them. CDR3 loop: CASSLGREQYF. In DNA form, the CDR3 reads TGTGCCAGCAGCTTGGGTCGCGAGCAGTACTTC.

The chain is built from TRBV28 and TRBJ1-5; D might be TRBD1 (6 bases). This CDR3 region has 16 residues. In germline, CDR1 is MDHEN, CDR2 SYDVKM. The germline V and J ends were trimmed by 5 bases and 3 bases, with 17 bases remaining between them. In nucleotides, the CDR3 is TGTGCCAGCAGTCCACCCGACAGGTACACCAATCAGCCCCAGCATTTT. Its protein product is CASSPPDRYTNQPQHF.

The CDR3 DNA sequence: TGTGCCAGCAGCAGGCCAGGGGAATTCGGAAACACCATATATTTT. The encoded protein is CASSRPGEFGNTIYF. The chain employs TRBV2 and TRBJ1-3; TRBD1 might be the D (6 bases). V lost 6 bases and J 4 bases, leaving 16 bases between the germline ends. Germline V CDR1 and CDR2: SNHLY, FYNNEI. The CDR3 is 15 amino acids.

The rearrangement links TRBV19 to TRBJ2-2; 14 positions match TRBD2. V trimming: 6 bases; J trimming: 7 bases; junction bases outside the gene matches: 4. The CDR3 runs 15 residues. CDR1 is LNHDA and CDR2 is SQIVND in the germline V gene (reference sequence). For the CDR3, the DNA is TGTGCCAGTAGGACTAGCGGGAGGGCAAGCGGGGAGCTGTTTTTT. Translation gives CASRTSGRASGELFF.

This chain connects TRBV11-2 to TRBJ2-3; 7 positions agree with TRBD2. The ends lost 1 base at V and 5 bases at J; junction bases unmatched: 15. This CDR3 region has 18 residues. The germline CDR1 and CDR2 sequences are SGHAT and FQNNGV. The CDR3 sequence: CASSLVGGTYADLDTQYF. The CDR3 nucleotides read TGTGCCAGCAGCTTAGTGGGAGGGACTTACGCCGACTTAGATACGCAGTATTTT.